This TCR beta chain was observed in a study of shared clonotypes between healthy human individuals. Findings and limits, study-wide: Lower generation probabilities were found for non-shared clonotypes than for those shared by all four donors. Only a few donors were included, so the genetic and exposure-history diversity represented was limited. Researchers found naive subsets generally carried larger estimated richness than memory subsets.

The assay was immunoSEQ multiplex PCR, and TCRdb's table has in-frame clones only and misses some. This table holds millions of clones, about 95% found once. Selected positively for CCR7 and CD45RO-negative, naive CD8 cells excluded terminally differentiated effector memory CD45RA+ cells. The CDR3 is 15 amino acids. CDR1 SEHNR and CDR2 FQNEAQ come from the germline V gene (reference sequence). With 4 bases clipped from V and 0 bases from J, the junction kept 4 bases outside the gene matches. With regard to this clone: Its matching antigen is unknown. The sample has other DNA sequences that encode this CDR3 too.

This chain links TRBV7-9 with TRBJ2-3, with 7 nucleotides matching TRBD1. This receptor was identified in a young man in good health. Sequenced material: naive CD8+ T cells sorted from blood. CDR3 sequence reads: CASSSTGASTDTQYF. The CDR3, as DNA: TGTGCCAGCAGCTCCACAGGGGCTAGCACAGATACGCAGTATTTT.